The 15 T cell receptor beta chains reported below all come from one sample, sequenced in a study of blood T cells in healthy people across ages. Together with a sample-barcoded 5' primer, a J-beta primer mix was included in a second PCR lasting roughly 6 to 12 cycles. TCRdb reprocessed the 5' RACE reads with MiXCR, giving one entry per CDR3 protein. The sample records around 650,000 distinct CDR3 sequences, around two fifths being singletons. The sample comprised blood. Every receptor here comes from a man older than 75 in good health.

The chain employs TRBV7-2 and TRBJ2-5; TRBD2 matches 10 bases. This CDR3 contains 16 residues. Per germline, CDR1 SGHTA and CDR2 FQGNSA. Trimming cost V 6 bases and J 4 bases; bases outside gene matches: 11. The CDR3: CASRGSLAGVAETQYF. As DNA, the CDR3 is TGTGCCAGCAGAGGGAGCCTAGCGGGAGTAGCAGAGACCCAGTACTTC.

V and J are TRBV28 and TRBJ2-7; 9 bases match TRBD2. Germline V gene sequence: CDR1 MDHEN, CDR2 SYDVKM. J gave up 5 bases and V 9 bases, and 26 bases lay outside the gene matches. The length of the CDR3 is 19 residues. Here the CDR3 DNA reads TGTGCCAGAACACCCCCGATTCAATTGGAGCGGGAGGAGTCGGACGAGCAGTACTTC. This sequence encodes CARTPPIQLEREESDEQYF.

The rearrangement joins TRBV3-1 to TRBJ2-2; 7 bases match TRBD2. Germline CDR1 is LGHDT and CDR2 is YNNKEL (reference sequence). The CDR3 is 17 residues long. The junction had 6 bases not matched to a gene; V was cut back by 0 bases and J by 2 bases. The chain's CDR3 is CASSQDGGVTNTGELFF. The CDR3 DNA reads TGTGCCAGCAGCCAAGATGGGGGGGTCACCAACACCGGGGAGCTGTTTTTT.

Comments on this clonotype: This may be a read error: a much more frequent sequence differs by one nucleotide. V and J are TRBV7-2 and TRBJ2-5; 9 bases agree with TRBD2. The CDR3 runs to 14 residues. V lost 5 bases, J lost 4 bases, and 5 bases stayed unmatched. CDR1 is SGHTA and CDR2 is FQGNSA in the germline V gene. CDR3 protein: CASSISGGTETQYF. In DNA form, the CDR3 reads TGTGCCAGCAGCATTAGCGGGGGAACAGAGACCCAGTACTTC.

This clonotype was detected many times. The V gene is TRBV20-1, the J gene TRBJ1-2; D is unresolved. CDR3 length equals 14 residues. The V end was cut by 3 bases, the J end by 4 bases, with 15 bases between. Germline V gene sequence: CDR1 DFQATT, CDR2 SNEGSKA (reference sequence). DNA of the CDR3: TGCAGTGCTAGTCCCGGGCCCAGCGCCTATGGCTACACCTTC. Translation: CSASPGPSAYGYTF.

The V call is TRBV5-5, the J call TRBJ1-2; D possibly corresponds to TRBD1 (5 bases). With 3 bases removed from V and 6 bases from J, the gap between germline ends came to 21 bases. In germline, CDR1 is SGHKS, CDR2 YYEKEE (reference sequence). The CDR3 has 16 amino acids. This CDR3 is CASSSLPGVMGNGYTF. CDR3 bases: TGTGCCAGCAGCTCGCTCCCGGGGGTCATGGGGAATGGCTACACCTTC.

The count of this clonotype is one. A read error may explain this, as a much larger clone is one base away. The V gene is TRBV20-1, the J gene TRBJ2-5; 9 bases map to TRBD1. The end of the DNA fits TRBJ2-7 better, so the J call may be wrong. Germline V lookup: CDR1 DFQATT, CDR2 SNEGSKA (reference sequence). This CDR3 contains 13 residues. CDR3 amino acids: CSDTVWDRDEQYF. DNA for the CDR3: TGCAGTGATACTGTCTGGGACAGGGACGAGCAGTACTTC.

V and J are TRBV6-1 and TRBJ1-2; D unresolved. V was trimmed by 7 bases and J by 2 bases, leaving 17 bases between them. From germline, CDR1 is MNHNS and CDR2 SASEGT. The CDR3 has 15 amino acids. The CDR3 spells CASIPSAGGNYGYTF. CDR3 sequence (DNA): TGTGCCAGCATCCCCAGCGCCGGTGGGAACTATGGCTACACCTTC.

This clonotype appeared many times. The gene calls are TRBV5-6 and TRBJ1-5; perhaps TRBD1 as D (6 bases). Trimming pared 4 bases from V and 2 bases from J, leaving 10 bases between. Germline assignment: CDR1 SGHDT and CDR2 YYEEEE. The CDR3 totals 14 residues. In nucleotides, the CDR3 is TGTGCCAGCAGCACCAGGGGACGCAATCAGCCCCAGCATTTT. It translates to CASSTRGRNQPQHF.

This chain joins TRBV30 and TRBJ2-3, with 9 bases that match TRBD2. Trimming at V came to 0 bases and at J to 1 base, leaving 5 bases not matched to a gene. Germline values: CDR1 GTSNPN, CDR2 SVGIG (reference sequence). CDR3 length: 16 residues. The CDR3 is CAWSVPAGGRTDTQYF. Here the CDR3 DNA reads TGTGCCTGGAGTGTACCAGCGGGGGGCCGCACAGATACGCAGTATTTT. The full variable domain, with the rest looked up from reference TRBV30 and TRBJ2-3, is SQTIHQWPATLVQPVGSPLSLECTVEGTSNPNLYWYRQAAGRGLQLLFYSVGIGQISSEVPQNLSASRPQDRQFILSSKKLLLSDSGFYLCAWSVPAGGRTDTQYFGPGTRLTVL.

The V call is TRBV7-6, the J call TRBJ2-3, with no clear D. This CDR3 has 14 amino acids. Germline assignment: CDR1 SGHVS and CDR2 FNYEAQ. Between the trimmed V and J ends, which lost 5 bases and 3 bases, there was a span of 12 bases. CDR3 in DNA: TGTGCCAGCAGCGTTATGGAAGGAACAGATACGCAGTATTTT. It is translated as CASSVMEGTDTQYF.

This clonotype was detected only a few times. The chain combines TRBV6-6 with TRBJ2-5, with 7 bases identical to TRBD1. This CDR3 region has 17 residues. In germline, CDR1 is MNHNY, CDR2 SVGAGI (reference sequence). Unmatched junction bases numbered 14, after V lost 2 bases and J lost 5 bases. This CDR3 reads CASSYHPRQGRGETQYF. CDR3 nucleotide sequence: TGTGCCAGCAGTTACCATCCCCGACAGGGCCGAGGGGAGACCCAGTACTTC.

The genes are TRBV20-1 and TRBJ2-2; D remains ambiguous. V lost 0 bases, J lost 0 bases, and 11 bases lay in between. Germline V lookup: CDR1 DFQATT, CDR2 SNEGSKA (reference sequence). This CDR3 is 16 amino acids long. The CDR3 region is CSARDTQRPNTGELFF. CDR3 nucleotide sequence: TGCAGTGCTAGAGATACCCAGCGCCCGAACACCGGGGAGCTGTTTTTT.

This clonotype was observed many times. J is TRBJ2-5 and V is TRBV29-1; D possibly corresponds to TRBD2 (5 bases). CDR1 and CDR2 (germline): SQVTM, ANQGSEA. The CDR3 has 11 amino acids. Trimming stripped 4 bases from V and 11 bases from J, with 14 bases between. CDR3 protein: CSVGAGTQQYF. For the CDR3, the DNA is TGCAGCGTTGGTGCGGGTACCCAGCAGTACTTC.

Only a few counts were recorded for this clonotype. The chain employs TRBV20-1 and TRBJ2-1, with 9 bases that match TRBD2. Germline lookup yields CDR1 DFQATT and CDR2 SNEGSKA (reference sequence). V was clipped by 3 bases and J by 9 bases; unmatched bases: 12. CDR3 length: 15 amino acids. Written as DNA, the CDR3 is TGCAGTGCTAGCGGGCTAGCGGGGCGCGGGGGTGAGCAGTTCTTC. Translating it yields CSASGLAGRGGEQFF.